This T cell receptor beta chain was captured in a study of T cell repertoires in cytomegalovirus infection. This clonotype occurred many times. What it recognizes is unknown. TCRdb reprocessed the reads via MiXCR and lists one record per CDR3 protein. The sample holds roughly 80,000 distinct CDR3 sequences, around 37% seen once. The CDR3 runs to 16 residues. In germline, CDR1 is SGHAT, CDR2 FQDESV (reference sequence). Trimming shortened V by 1 base and J by 0 bases, and 12 bases separated the two germline ends. Source: CD8+ T cells from cultured PBMCs, taken from culture after CMV antigen stimulation. The source of this sequence is a human donor in good health (CMV status not recorded). Some clones in this sample may be carry-over from other donors' samples. The chain recombines TRBV11-1 with TRBJ1-1; D gene unclear. CDR3: CASSLVQISMNTEAFF. The CDR3 nucleotides are TGTGCCAGCAGCTTAGTACAGATCAGCATGAACACTGAAGCTTTCTTT.